This T cell receptor beta chain came from a study of blood T cell repertoires in COVID-19. Study at large: The United States, Italy and Spain supplied acute and convalescent COVID-19 samples. PBMCs, B-cell-depleted T cells, or T cells provided the cDNA or gDNA that made up the material.

V was pared by 0 bases and J by 8 bases, with 9 bases of the junction left unmatched. CDR1 is LGHDT, CDR2 YNNKEL, per germline (reference sequence). The CDR3 covers 16 residues. As handled by the study authors: Estimates of nucleated cell counts were drawn from the amplification of reference gene primers. Data came from immunoSEQ multiplex PCR; TCRdb stores just in-frame clones and leaves some out. V, J and clone size reflect that table, while D and trimming were determined from the DNA. The sample lists 350,000 to 450,000 clones, around 85% occurring once. The sequenced sample consisted of peripheral blood. The chain links TRBV3-1 (or the pseudogene TRBV3-2) to TRBJ1-2, with 10 bases that match TRBD1. This sequence was found in a woman younger than 30 with acute or convalescent COVID-19. CDR3 protein: CASSQEGRDRGKGYTF. DNA for the CDR3: TGTGCCAGCAGCCAAGAAGGAAGGGACAGGGGTAAAGGCTACACCTTC.